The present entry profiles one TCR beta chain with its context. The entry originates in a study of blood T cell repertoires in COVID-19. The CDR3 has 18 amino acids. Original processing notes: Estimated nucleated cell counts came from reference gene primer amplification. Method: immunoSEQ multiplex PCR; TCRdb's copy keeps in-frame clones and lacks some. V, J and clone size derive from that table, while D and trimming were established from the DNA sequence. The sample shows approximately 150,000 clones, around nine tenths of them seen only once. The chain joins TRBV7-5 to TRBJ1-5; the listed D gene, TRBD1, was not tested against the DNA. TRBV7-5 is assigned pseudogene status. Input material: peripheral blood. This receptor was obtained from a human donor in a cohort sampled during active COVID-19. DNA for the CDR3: TGTGCCAGAAGCCCCATAGGGGACAGGGCTTATAGCAATCAGCCCCAGCATTTT. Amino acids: CARSPIGDRAYSNQPQHF.